This T cell receptor (beta chain) was sequenced in a study of cytomegalovirus exposure and HLA in healthy donors. Study-level results: Apparent HLA restriction characterized most CMV-associated TCR beta chains in a later analysis.

As to this clone: What it recognizes is unknown.

Primers included in the PCR were 60 Vbeta and 13 Jbeta primers. Method: immunoSEQ multiplex PCR; TCRdb's copy keeps in-frame clones and lacks some. The sample includes around 70,000 clones. V shed 5 bases and J 2 bases; nucleotides not matched to a gene: 17. CDR3 size: 18 residues. CDR1 SGHTA and CDR2 FQGNSA come from the germline V gene. At the time of sampling, donors were nominally healthy, though unrecorded immune exposures were likely. This clonotype was sampled from a female donor in good health and CMV-seropositive. This chain links TRBV7-2 with TRBJ2-7; 8 bases are a match to TRBD2. The sample was PBMCs. The CDR3 region has the DNA TGTGCCAGCAGCCTAGTAGGGCCGGGAGGGCGAACCACCTACGAGCAGTACTTC. As protein: CASSLVGPGGRTTYEQYF.